This T cell receptor beta chain was retrieved from a study of PD-1 blockade in classical Hodgkin lymphoma. Germline values: CDR1 MNHEY, CDR2 SVGAGI. V lost 8 bases and J lost 0; bases outside the gene matches: 7. This CDR3 has 14 amino acids. Every patient relapsed after autologous stem cell transplantation, and brentuximab vedotin exposure varied. CD4+ T cells were purified from thawed PBMCs by magnetic negative selection. The data were produced by immunoSEQ multiplex PCR, yet TCRdb's version contains in-frame clones alone and is incomplete. The table lists 6,000 to 6,500 clones, approximately 80% of them singletons. This clone has only a few counts.

The rearrangement links TRBV6-5 to TRBJ2-7; 7 bases are shared with TRBD1. The sample here was CD4+ T cells from blood, taken at baseline. The source is a human donor with classical Hodgkin lymphoma. The CDR3 DNA is TGTGCCAGCGCCCGCCCAGGGGGCTCCTACGAGCAGTACTTC. Translating gives CASARPGGSYEQYF.